This T cell receptor (beta chain) appears in the sequencing data of a study of blood T cell repertoires in COVID-19. Participants, roughly 18 to 89 years old, spanned under 25 US areas. Shortly before study entry, within 2 weeks, exposed participants had met a COVID-19 case. Sequenced by immunoSEQ multiplex PCR; TCRdb stores in-frame clones only, minus some. The table lists 150,000 to 200,000 clones, about 80% of them singletons. The receptor's source is a man in his 60s who had been exposed to COVID-19. The sequencing input was PBMCs or T cells enriched from blood (not recorded which).

The CDR3 DNA follows: TGTGCCAGCAGTTACTCTCGACAGGGTGGCAATCAGCCCCAGCATTTT. Its translation: CASSYSRQGGNQPQHF. The V and J genes are TRBV6-2 or TRBV6-3 and TRBJ1-5, with 7 bases fitting TRBD1. The CDR3 spans 16 residues. V lost 0 bases, J lost 2 bases, and 4 bases stayed unmatched. Per germline, CDR1 MNHEY and CDR2 SVGEGT.